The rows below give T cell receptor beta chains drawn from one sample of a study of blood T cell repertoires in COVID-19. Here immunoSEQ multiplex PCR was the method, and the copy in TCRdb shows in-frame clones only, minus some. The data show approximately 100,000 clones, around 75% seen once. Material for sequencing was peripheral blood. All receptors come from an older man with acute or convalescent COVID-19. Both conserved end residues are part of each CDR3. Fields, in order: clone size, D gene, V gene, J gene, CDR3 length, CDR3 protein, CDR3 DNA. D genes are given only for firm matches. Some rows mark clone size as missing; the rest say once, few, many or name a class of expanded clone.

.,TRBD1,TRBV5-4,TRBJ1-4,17,CASSSKGQFATNEKLFF,TGTGCCAGCAGCTCCAAGGGACAGTTTGCAACTAATGAAAAACTGTTTTTT
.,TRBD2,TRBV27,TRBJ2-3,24,CASSLLGPRGLLAGVNFSADTQYF,TGTGCCAGCAGTTTATTAGGTCCTAGGGGTTTATTGGCGGGAGTTAATTTTAGCGCAGATACGCAGTATTTT
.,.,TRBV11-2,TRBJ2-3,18,CASSLFPTGPLRGDTQYF,TGTGCCAGCAGCTTATTCCCGACAGGACCTTTACGAGGGGATACGCAGTATTTT
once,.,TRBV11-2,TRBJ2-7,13,CASSPPTSSEQYF,TGTGCCAGCAGTCCACCGACTAGTTCCGAGCAGTACTTC
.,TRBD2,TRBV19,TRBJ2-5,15,CASSSPRGSTETQYF,TGTGCCAGTAGTAGTCCTCGCGGGAGTACAGAGACCCAGTACTTC
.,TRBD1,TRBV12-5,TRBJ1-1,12,CASGLRDSEAFF,TGTGCTAGTGGTTTGAGGGACAGTGAAGCTTTCTTT
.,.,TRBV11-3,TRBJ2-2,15,CASSLRPQNTGELFF,TGTGCCAGCAGCTTGCGGCCTCAGAACACCGGGGAGCTGTTTTTT
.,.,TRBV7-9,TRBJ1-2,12,CATAPEGYGYTF,TGTGCCACCGCCCCCGAGGGCTATGGCTACACCTTC
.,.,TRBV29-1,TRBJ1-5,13,CSVGGGSNQPQHF,TGCAGCGTTGGGGGGGGGAGCAATCAGCCCCAGCATTTT
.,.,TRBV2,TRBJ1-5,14,CASSVTLQGQPQHF,TGTGCCAGCAGTGTTACTCTCCAGGGTCAGCCCCAGCATTTT
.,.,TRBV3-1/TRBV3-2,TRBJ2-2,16,CASSHPALANTGELFF,TGTGCCAGCAGCCATCCGGCACTAGCGAACACCGGGGAGCTGTTTTTT
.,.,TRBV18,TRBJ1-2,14,CASSPPQQNYGYTF,TGTGCCAGCTCACCACCGCAACAGAACTATGGCTACACCTTC
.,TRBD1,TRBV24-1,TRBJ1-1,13,CATSDLTGGGAFF,TGTGCCACCAGTGATCTGACAGGGGGTGGAGCTTTCTTT
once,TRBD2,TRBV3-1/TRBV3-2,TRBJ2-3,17,CASSSRLAGGPTDTQYF,TGTGCCAGCAGCTCGAGACTAGCGGGAGGGCCTACGGATACGCAGTATTTT
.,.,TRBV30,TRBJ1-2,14,CAWSVGGQHYGYTF,TGTGCCTGGAGTGTAGGTGGGCAGCACTATGGCTACACCTTC
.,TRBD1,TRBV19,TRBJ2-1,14,CASSIDRGYNEQFF,TGTGCCAGTAGTATCGACAGGGGTTACAATGAGCAGTTCTTC
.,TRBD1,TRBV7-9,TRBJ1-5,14,CASSLGQGDQPQHF,TGTGCCAGCAGCTTAGGACAGGGGGATCAGCCCCAGCATTTT
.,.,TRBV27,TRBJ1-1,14,CASSFTYQSAEAFF,TGTGCCAGCAGTTTTACTTATCAGAGCGCTGAAGCTTTCTTT
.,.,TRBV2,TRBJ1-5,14,CASTLGQARQPQHF,TGTGCCAGCACTCTGGGGCAGGCTCGGCAGCCCCAGCATTTT